This TCR beta chain was obtained from a study of shared clonotypes between healthy human individuals. Only in-frame clones appear in the TCRdb table, and some are missing; sequencing was by immunoSEQ multiplex PCR. The table lists a few hundred thousand clones, less than 80% of them singletons. This CDR3 contains 14 residues. The V and J ends lost 0 bases and 2 bases respectively, with 7 bases between them. Germline assignment: CDR1 SGHRS and CDR2 YFSETQ. Concerning this clone: Different DNA sequences within this sample yield the same CDR3.

The clonotype originates from a woman between 40 and 55 years old in good health. Some clones in this sample may be carry-over from other donors' samples. This rearrangement joins TRBV5-1 to TRBJ2-3; TRBD2 is a possible D gene (5 bases). Sequencing was done on a sample of PBMCs. CDR3: CASSLGESTDTQYF. The DNA of the CDR3 is TGCGCCAGCAGCTTGGGGGAGTCCACAGATACGCAGTATTTT.